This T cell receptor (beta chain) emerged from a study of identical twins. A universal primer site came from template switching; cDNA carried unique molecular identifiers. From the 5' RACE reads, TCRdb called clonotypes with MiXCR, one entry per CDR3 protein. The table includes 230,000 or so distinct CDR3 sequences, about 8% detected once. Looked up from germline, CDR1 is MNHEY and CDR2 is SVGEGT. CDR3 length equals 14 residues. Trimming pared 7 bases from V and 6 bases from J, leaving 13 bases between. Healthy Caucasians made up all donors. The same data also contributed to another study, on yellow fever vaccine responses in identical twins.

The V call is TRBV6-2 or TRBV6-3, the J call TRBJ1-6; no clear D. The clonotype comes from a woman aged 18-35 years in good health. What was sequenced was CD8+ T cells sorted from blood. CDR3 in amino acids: CASTGLGLNSPLHF. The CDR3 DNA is TGTGCCAGCACCGGACTTGGACTTAATTCACCCCTCCACTTT.